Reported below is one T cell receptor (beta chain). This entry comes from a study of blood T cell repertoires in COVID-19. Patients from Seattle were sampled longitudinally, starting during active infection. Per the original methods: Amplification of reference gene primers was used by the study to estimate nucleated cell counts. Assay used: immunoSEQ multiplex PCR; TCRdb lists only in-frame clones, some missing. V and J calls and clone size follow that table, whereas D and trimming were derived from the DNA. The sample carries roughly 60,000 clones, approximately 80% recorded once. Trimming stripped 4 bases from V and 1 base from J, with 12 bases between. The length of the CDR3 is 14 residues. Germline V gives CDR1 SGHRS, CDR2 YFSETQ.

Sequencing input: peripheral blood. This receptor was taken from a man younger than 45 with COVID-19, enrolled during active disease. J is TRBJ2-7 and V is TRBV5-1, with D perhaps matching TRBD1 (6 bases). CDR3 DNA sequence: TGCGCCAGCAGCCCCGTGACAGGATCCTACGAGCAGTACTTC. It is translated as CASSPVTGSYEQYF. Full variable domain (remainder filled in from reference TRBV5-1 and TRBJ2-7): KAGVTQTPRYLIKTRGQQVTLSCSPISGHRSVSWYQQTPGQGLQFLFEYFSETQRNKGNFPGRFSGRQFSNSRSEMNVSTLELGDSALYLCASSPVTGSYEQYFGPGTRLTVT.